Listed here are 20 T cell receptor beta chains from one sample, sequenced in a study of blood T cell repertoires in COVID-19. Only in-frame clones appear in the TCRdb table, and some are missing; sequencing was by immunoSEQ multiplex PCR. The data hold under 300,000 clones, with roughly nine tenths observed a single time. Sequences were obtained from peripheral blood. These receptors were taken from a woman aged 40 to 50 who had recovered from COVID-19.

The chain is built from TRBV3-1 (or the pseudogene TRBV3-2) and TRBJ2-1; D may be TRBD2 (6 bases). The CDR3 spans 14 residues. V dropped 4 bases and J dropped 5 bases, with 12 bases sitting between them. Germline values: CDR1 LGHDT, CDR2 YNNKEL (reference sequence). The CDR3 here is CASSRGDAHNEQFF. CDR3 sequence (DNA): TGTGCCAGCAGCCGGGGGGACGCCCACAATGAGCAGTTCTTC.

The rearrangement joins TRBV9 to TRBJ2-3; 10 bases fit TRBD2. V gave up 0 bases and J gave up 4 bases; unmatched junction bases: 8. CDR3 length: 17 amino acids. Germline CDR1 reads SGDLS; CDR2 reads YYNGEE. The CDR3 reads CASSVGSSGRRADTQYF. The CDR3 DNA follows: TGTGCCAGCAGCGTAGGTTCTAGCGGGAGAAGGGCAGATACGCAGTATTTT.

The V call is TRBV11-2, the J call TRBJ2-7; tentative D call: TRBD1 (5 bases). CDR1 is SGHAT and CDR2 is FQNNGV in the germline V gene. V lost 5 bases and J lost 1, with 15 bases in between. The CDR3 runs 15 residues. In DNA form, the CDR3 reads TGTGCCAGCAGCACCCTGGACATTGGATCCTACGAGCAGTACTTC. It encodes CASSTLDIGSYEQYF.

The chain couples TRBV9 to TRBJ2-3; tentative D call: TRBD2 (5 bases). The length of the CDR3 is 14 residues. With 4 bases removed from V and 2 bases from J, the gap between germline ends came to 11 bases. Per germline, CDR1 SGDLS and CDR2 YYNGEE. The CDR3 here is CASSNTDFTDTQYF. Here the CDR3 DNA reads TGTGCCAGCAGCAATACGGACTTCACAGATACGCAGTATTTT.

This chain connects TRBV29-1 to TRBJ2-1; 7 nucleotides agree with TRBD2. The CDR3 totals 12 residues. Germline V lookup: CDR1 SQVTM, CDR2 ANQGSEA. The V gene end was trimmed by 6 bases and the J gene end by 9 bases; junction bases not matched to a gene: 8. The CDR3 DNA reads TGCAGCGTGGGAGAGGGAGGGATTGAGCAGTTCTTC. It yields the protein CSVGEGGIEQFF.

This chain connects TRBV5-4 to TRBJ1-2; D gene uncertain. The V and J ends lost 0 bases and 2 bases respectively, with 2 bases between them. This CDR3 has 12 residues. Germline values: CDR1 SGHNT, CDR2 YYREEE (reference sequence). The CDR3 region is CASSLANYGYTF. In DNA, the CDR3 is TGTGCCAGCAGCTTGGCGAACTATGGCTACACCTTC.

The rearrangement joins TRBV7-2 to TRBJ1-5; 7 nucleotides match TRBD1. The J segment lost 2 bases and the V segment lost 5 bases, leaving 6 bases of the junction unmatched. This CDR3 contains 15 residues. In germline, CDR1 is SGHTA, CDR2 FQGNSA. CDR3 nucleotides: TGTGCCAGCAGCCCCGACCAGGGGGGCAATCAGCCCCAGCATTTT. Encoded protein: CASSPDQGGNQPQHF.

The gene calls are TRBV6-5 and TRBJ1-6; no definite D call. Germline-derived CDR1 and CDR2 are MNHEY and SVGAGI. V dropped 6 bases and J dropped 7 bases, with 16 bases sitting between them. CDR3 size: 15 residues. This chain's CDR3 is CASRPPAGKNSPLHF. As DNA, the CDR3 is TGTGCCAGCAGGCCCCCCGCGGGGAAAAATTCACCCCTCCACTTT.

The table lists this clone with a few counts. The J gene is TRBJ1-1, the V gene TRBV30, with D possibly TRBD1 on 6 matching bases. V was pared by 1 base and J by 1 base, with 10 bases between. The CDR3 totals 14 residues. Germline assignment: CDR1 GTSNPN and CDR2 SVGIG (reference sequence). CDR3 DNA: TGTGCCTGGAGTGGGATGACAGGGAACACTGAAGCTTTCTTT. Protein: CAWSGMTGNTEAFF.

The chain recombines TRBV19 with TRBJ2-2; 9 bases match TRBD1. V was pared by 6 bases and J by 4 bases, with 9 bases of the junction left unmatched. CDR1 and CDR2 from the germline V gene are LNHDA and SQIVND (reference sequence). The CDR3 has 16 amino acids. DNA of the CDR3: TGTGCCAGTAGCAAACGGGACAGGGCTTCCACCGGGGAGCTGTTTTTT. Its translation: CASSKRDRASTGELFF.

The chain's CDR3 is CASRAPGPEKLFF. In nucleotides, the CDR3 is TGTGCCAGCAGGGCCCCTGGGCCTGAAAAACTGTTTTTT. The gene calls are TRBV28 and TRBJ1-4; D is unresolved. CDR3 length equals 13 residues. Trimming took off 6 bases at V and 7 bases at J, with 12 bases between the two ends. Germline V gives CDR1 MDHEN, CDR2 SYDVKM.

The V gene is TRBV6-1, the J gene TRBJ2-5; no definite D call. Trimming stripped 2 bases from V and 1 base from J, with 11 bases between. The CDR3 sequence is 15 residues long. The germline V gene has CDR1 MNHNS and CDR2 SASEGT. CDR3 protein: CASSERDRIQETQYF. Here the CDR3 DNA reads TGTGCCAGCAGTGAACGAGATCGAATCCAAGAGACCCAGTACTTC.

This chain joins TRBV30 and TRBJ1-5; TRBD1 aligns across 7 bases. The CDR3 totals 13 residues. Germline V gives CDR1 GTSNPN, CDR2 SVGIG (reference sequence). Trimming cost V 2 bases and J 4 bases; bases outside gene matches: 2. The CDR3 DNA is TGTGCCTGGAGTAAGACAGGGAATCAGCCCCAGCATTTT. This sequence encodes CAWSKTGNQPQHF.

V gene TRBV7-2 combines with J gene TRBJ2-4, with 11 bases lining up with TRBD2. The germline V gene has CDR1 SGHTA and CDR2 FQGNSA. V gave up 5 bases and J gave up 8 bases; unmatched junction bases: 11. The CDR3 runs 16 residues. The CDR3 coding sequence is TGTGCCAGCAGCCCGCGACTAGCGGGACTACCGGACATTCAGTACTTC. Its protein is CASSPRLAGLPDIQYF.

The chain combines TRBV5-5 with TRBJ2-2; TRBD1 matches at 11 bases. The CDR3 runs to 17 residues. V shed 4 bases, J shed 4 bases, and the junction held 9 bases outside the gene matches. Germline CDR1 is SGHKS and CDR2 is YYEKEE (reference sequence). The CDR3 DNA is TGTGCCAGCAGCAAGGACAGGGGGCGGTTAGTCACCGGGGAGCTGTTTTTT. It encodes CASSKDRGRLVTGELFF.

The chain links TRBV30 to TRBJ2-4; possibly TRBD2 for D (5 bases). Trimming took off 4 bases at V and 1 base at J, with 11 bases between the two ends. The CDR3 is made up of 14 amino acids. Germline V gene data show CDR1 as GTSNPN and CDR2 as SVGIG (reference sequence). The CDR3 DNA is TGTGCCTGGAAGGACTGGGAGGCCAAAAACATTCAGTACTTC. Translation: CAWKDWEAKNIQYF.

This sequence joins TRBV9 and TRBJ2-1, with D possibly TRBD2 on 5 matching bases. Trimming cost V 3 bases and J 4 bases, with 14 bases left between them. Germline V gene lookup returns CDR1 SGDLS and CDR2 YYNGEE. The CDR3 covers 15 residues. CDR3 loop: CASSAGPAEYNEQFF. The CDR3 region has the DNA TGTGCCAGCAGCGCAGGACCAGCGGAATACAATGAGCAGTTCTTC.

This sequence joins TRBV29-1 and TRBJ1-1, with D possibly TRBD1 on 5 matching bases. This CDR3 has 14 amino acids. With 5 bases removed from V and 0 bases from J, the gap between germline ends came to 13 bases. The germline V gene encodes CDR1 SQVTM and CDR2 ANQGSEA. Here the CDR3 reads CSVIRQTLNTEAFF. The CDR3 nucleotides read TGCAGCGTTATCAGACAGACCCTGAACACTGAAGCTTTCTTT. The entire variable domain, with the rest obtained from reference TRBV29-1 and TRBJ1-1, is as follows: SAVISQKPSRDICQRGTSLTIQCQVDSQVTMMFWYRQQPGQSLTLIATANQGSEATYESGFVIDKFPISRPNLTFSTLTVSNMSPEDSSIYLCSVIRQTLNTEAFFGQGTRLTVV.

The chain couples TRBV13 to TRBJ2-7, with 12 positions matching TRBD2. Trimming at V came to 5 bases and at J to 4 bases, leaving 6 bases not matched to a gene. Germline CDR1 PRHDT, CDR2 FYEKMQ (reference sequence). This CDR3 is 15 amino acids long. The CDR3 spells CASSPRLAGAYEQYF. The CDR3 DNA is TGTGCCAGCAGCCCTAGACTAGCGGGAGCATACGAGCAGTACTTC.

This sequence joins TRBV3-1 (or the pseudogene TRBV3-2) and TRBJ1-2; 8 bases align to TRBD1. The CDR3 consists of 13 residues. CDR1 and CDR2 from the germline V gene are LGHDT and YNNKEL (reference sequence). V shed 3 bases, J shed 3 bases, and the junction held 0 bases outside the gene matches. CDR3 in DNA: TGTGCCAGCAGCCAGGGACAGGACTATGGCTACACCTTC. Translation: CASSQGQDYGYTF.